The clone carrying this T cell receptor beta chain was seen a handful of times. What it recognizes is unknown. Trimming removed 8 bases from V and 3 bases from J, with 11 bases in between. Germline CDR1 and CDR2: MNHNY and SVGAGI (reference sequence). The CDR3 length is 13 residues. These data originate in a study of beta chain features in type 1 diabetes. Study findings and constraints: For patients and controls alike, PCR might favor shorter templates to the same degree. Within the patient group, naive, central memory and Treg TCRB repertoires appeared more similar to each other than within healthy donors. In all four CD4+ subsets, TCRB CDR3 length was significantly, moderately reduced in type 1 diabetes.

Every isolated RNA sample was fully reverse transcribed, so sequencing captured expressed TCRB transcripts. This table comes from immunoSEQ multiplex PCR, and its TCRdb copy is limited to in-frame clones, with some not included. The table has a few hundred thousand clones, roughly a tenth seen once. One heparinised blood draw averaging about 116 mL was given by each donor. The V gene is TRBV6-6, the J gene TRBJ1-5; possible D gene TRBD1, 5 bases. This TCR was sampled from a man aged 25-40 years with type 1 diabetes. Sequenced material: naive CD4+ T cells from blood. The CDR3 loop reads CASGDSVNQPQHF. DNA for the CDR3: TGTGCCAGCGGCGACAGCGTCAATCAGCCCCAGCATTTT.